In this sample, the clone carrying this TCR beta chain turned up once. Its target is unknown. The V gene's germline CDR1 is LGHNT and CDR2 FRNRAP. This CDR3 contains 17 residues. The trim removed 6 bases at V and 7 bases at J, leaving 21 bases unmatched. Profiled with immunoSEQ multiplex PCR; TCRdb holds only in-frame clones, not every one. This sample has roughly 310,000 clones, with roughly 87% found just once. These data belong to a study of cytomegalovirus exposure and HLA in healthy donors. Study-level information: It was reported in a later analysis that the 100 to 150 validation repertoires used the same platform as the approximately 620 first-cohort repertoires.

Whole-study results and caveats: It was confirmed in vitro that a few of the CMV-associated chains were specific for CMV antigens. Clusters of TCRs from the first cohort tended to co-occur in the roughly 120 validation repertoires (as a later analysis found). Associated with cytomegalovirus, according to the listing, were fewer than 200 TCR beta chains.

The receptor comes from a man aged 30-40 years in good health and CMV-seronegative. The genes are TRBV12-5 and TRBJ2-7, with 7 positions matching TRBD2. Sample: PBMCs. CDR3 DNA sequence: TGTGCTAGTGGCCTGGGGCGGGGGAGTCGGACTATCCCAGAGCAGTACTTC. This gives the protein CASGLGRGSRTIPEQYF.